The next 14 T cell receptor beta chains were all read from a single sample in a study of beta chain features in type 1 diabetes. Since all of the isolated RNA was reverse transcribed, expressed TCRB transcripts were what got sequenced. Generated by immunoSEQ multiplex PCR, the TCRdb table keeps only in-frame clones and is missing some. The table lists some 350,000 clones, 9.6% of them singletons. General study results and limits: TCRB CDR3s from Type 1 diabetes patients were moderately but significantly shorter in all four CD4+ subsets.

These TCRs are of unknown antigen specificity. What was sequenced was central memory CD4+ T cells from blood. All receptors come from a man aged 30-40 years with type 1 diabetes.

As to this clone: With a much larger clone just one base away, this may be a read error. CDR3 coding DNA: TGTGCCAGCAGTCCCGGCACAGATACGCAGTATTTT. Its translation: CASSPGTDTQYF. The chain combines TRBV27 with TRBJ2-3; D is uncertain. The CDR3 loop spans 12 amino acids. The germline V and J ends were trimmed by 5 bases and 1 base, with 4 bases remaining between them. The germline V gene has CDR1 MNHEY and CDR2 SMNVEV (reference sequence).

The V call is TRBV5-1, the J call TRBJ2-3; 8 bases agree with TRBD1. V lost 2 bases, J lost 0 bases, and 11 bases stayed unmatched. The length of the CDR3 is 18 residues. CDR1 is SGHRS and CDR2 is YFSETQ in the germline V gene. The CDR3 loop is CASSFTGGASGSTDTQYF. CDR3 bases: TGCGCCAGCAGCTTCACAGGGGGAGCTTCCGGGAGCACAGATACGCAGTATTTT.

CDR3 residues: CASIGGYNEQFF. The CDR3 DNA reads TGTGCCAGCATAGGGGGCTACAATGAGCAGTTCTTC. The chain recombines TRBV6-6 with TRBJ2-1; the D gene is possibly TRBD1 (6 bases). The germline V gene has CDR1 MNHNY and CDR2 SVGAGI (reference sequence). V was clipped by 7 bases and J by 3 bases, with 7 bases between them. CDR3 length equals 12 residues.

There are a few counts of this clone. This chain links TRBV18 with TRBJ2-1; D is ambiguous. CDR1 and CDR2 (germline): KGHSH, LQKENI. The CDR3 is made up of 15 amino acids. V was cut by 3 bases and J by 0 bases, with 9 bases left in between. This CDR3 is CASSPRMGSYNEQFF. The CDR3 coding sequence is TGTGCCAGCTCACCCCGTATGGGCTCCTACAATGAGCAGTTCTTC.

This chain links TRBV27 with TRBJ2-1; 8 bases are shared with TRBD2. V lost 1 base and J lost 3; bases outside the gene matches: 2. The CDR3 consists of 15 residues. CDR1 and CDR2 from the germline V gene are MNHEY and SMNVEV (reference sequence). The CDR3 DNA reads as TGTGCCAGCAGTTTATTTGCGGGAGGCTACAATGAGCAGTTCTTC. Its translation: CASSLFAGGYNEQFF.

This clone was counted at least ten times. This chain links TRBV7-9 with TRBJ1-3; D gene unclear. This CDR3 has 15 amino acids. CDR1 and CDR2 (germline): SEHNR, FQNEAQ (reference sequence). Deletions cut 5 bases from V and 3 bases from J, with 14 bases between. In nucleotides, the CDR3 is TGTGCCAGCAGCCCCAAAGTAAGGATTGGAAACACCATATATTTT. This codes for CASSPKVRIGNTIYF.

This chain connects TRBV5-1 to TRBJ2-1; 11 bases line up with TRBD1. Losses at the gene ends were 5 bases for V and 2 bases for J; bases not matched to a gene: 3. This CDR3 contains 15 residues. Germline V gene lookup returns CDR1 SGHRS and CDR2 YFSETQ. The CDR3 loop is CASSGQGAPYNEQFF. The CDR3 nucleotides are TGCGCCAGCAGTGGACAGGGGGCCCCCTACAATGAGCAGTTCTTC.

This chain connects TRBV5-1 to TRBJ2-1; 8 bases align to TRBD2. V gave up 4 bases and J gave up 3 bases; unmatched junction bases: 9. The CDR3 is 16 residues long. The germline CDR1 and CDR2 sequences are SGHRS and YFSETQ. This CDR3 is CASSPRGAGVYNEQFF. The CDR3 nucleotides read TGCGCCAGCAGCCCCCGTGGAGCGGGAGTCTACAATGAGCAGTTCTTC.

The J gene is TRBJ2-5, the V gene TRBV19, with 7 bases lining up with TRBD1. The germline V gene has CDR1 LNHDA and CDR2 SQIVND (reference sequence). The CDR3 sequence is 16 residues long. Trimming took 5 bases from V and 1 from J; bases not matched to a gene: 10. DNA for the CDR3: TGTGCCAGTAGTTCCCGAAAGGGGGCAATCCAAGAGACCCAGTACTTC. Translation: CASSSRKGAIQETQYF.

The CDR3 reads CASSPRQGANRGYTF. The CDR3 DNA is TGTGCCAGCAGCCCTCGACAGGGGGCGAATCGCGGCTACACCTTC. The V gene is TRBV9, the J gene TRBJ1-2, with TRBD1 identical over 10 bases. Per the germline V gene, CDR1 is SGDLS and CDR2 is YYNGEE. Germline trimming cut 4 bases from V and 8 bases from J; bases unmatched to any gene: 11. This CDR3 spans 15 amino acids.

The chain couples TRBV11-2 to TRBJ2-7, with 7 bases identical to TRBD2. The ends lost 2 bases at V and 4 bases at J; junction bases unmatched: 5. The germline V gene has CDR1 SGHAT and CDR2 FQNNGV. The CDR3 runs to 14 residues. CDR3 in DNA: TGTGCCAGCAGCTTATGGTCCGGGGGGTACGAGCAGTACTTC. This translates into CASSLWSGGYEQYF.

This chain uses TRBV5-1 with TRBJ2-1; D remains unclear. V was clipped by 1 base and J by 0 bases, with 11 bases between them. CDR1 SGHRS and CDR2 YFSETQ come from the germline V gene. This CDR3 comprises 16 residues. The CDR3 DNA follows: TGCGCCAGCAGCTTGACCCCGACGCCCTCCTACAATGAGCAGTTCTTC. Protein product: CASSLTPTPSYNEQFF.

A few counts support this clone. The J gene is TRBJ2-5, the V gene TRBV7-5. TRBV7-5 is a pseudogene locus. The CDR3 runs 13 residues. Written as DNA, the CDR3 is TGTGCCAGAAGCTTAGCGGGGGCAGAGACCCAGTACTTC. Residues: CARSLAGAETQYF.

The J gene is TRBJ1-2, the V gene TRBV19; no clear D gene. The germline CDR1 and CDR2 sequences are LNHDA and SQIVND (reference sequence). With 4 bases removed from V and 5 bases from J, the gap between germline ends came to 8 bases. The CDR3 runs to 12 residues. CDR3 protein: CASSRRIYGYTF. The CDR3 coding sequence is TGTGCCAGTAGTAGACGGATATATGGCTACACCTTC. Full variable domain (missing parts from reference TRBV19 and TRBJ1-2): DGGITQSPKYLFRKEGQNVTLSCEQNLNHDAMYWYRQDPGQGLRLIYYSQIVNDFQKGDIAEGYSVSREKKESFPLTVTSAQKNPTAFYLCASSRRIYGYTFGSGTRLTVV.